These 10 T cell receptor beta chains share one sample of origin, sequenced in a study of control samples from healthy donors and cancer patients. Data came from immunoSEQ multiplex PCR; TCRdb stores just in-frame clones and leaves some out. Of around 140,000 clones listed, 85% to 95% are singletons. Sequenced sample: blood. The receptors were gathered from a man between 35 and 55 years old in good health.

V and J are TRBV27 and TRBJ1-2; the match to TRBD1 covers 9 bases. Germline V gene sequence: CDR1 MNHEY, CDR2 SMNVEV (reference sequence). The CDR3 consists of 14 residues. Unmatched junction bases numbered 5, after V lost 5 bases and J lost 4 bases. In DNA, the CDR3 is TGTGCCAGCAGTCCAACAGGGGGCAGCTATGGCTACACCTTC. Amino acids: CASSPTGGSYGYTF.

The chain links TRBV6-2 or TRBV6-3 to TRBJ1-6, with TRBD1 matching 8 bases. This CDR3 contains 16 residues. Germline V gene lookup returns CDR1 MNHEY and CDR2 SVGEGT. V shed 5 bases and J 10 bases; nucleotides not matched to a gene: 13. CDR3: CASSTLRLGTGSPLHF. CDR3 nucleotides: TGTGCCAGCAGTACTCTCCGACTCGGGACAGGATCACCCCTCCACTTT.

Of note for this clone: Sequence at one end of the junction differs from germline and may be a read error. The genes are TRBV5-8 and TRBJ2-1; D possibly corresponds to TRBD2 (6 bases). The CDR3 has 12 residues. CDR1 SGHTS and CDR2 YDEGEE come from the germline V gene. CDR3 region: CASSSPLGEVIF. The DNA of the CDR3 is TGTGCCAGCAGCTCTCCGTTGGGGGAGGTTATCTTC. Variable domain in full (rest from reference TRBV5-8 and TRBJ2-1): EAGVTQSPTHLIKTRGQQATLRCSPISGHTSVYWYQQALGLGLQFLLWYDEGEERNRGNFPPRFSGRQFPNYSSELNVNALELEDSALYLCASSSPLGEVIFGPGTRLTVL.

CDR3 residues: CASRFQGVGELFF. The DNA of the CDR3 is TGTGCCAGCAGATTCCAGGGGGTCGGGGAGCTGTTTTTT. V and J are TRBV5-6 and TRBJ2-2, with TRBD1 identical over 7 bases. CDR3 length: 13 residues. Per the germline V gene, CDR1 is SGHDT and CDR2 is YYEEEE. After removal of 5 bases from V and 7 bases from J, the junction contained 5 bases not matched to a gene.

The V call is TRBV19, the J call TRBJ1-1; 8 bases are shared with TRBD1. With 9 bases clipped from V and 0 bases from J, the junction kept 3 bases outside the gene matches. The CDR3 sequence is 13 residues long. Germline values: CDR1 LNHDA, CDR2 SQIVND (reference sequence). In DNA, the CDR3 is TGTGCCAGCCAGGACAGGGTGAACACTGAAGCTTTCTTT. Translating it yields CASQDRVNTEAFF.

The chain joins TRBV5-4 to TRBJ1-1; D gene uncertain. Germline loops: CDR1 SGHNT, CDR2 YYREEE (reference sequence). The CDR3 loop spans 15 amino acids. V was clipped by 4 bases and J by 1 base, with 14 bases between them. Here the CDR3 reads CASSPQRVSNTEAFF. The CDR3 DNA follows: TGTGCCAGCAGCCCCCAGAGGGTATCGAACACTGAAGCTTTCTTT.

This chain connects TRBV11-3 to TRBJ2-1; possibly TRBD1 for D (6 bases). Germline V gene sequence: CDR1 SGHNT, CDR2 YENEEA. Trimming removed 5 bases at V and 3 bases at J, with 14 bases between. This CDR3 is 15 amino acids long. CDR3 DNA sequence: TGTGCCAGCAGCCTAACGGGACACCACTACAATGAGCAGTTCTTC. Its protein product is CASSLTGHHYNEQFF.

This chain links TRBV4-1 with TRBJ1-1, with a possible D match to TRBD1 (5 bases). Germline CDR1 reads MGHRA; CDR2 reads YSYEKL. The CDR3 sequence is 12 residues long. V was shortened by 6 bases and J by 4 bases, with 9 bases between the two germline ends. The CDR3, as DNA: TGCGCCAGCAGGGGGGAGGGCACTGAAGCTTTCTTT. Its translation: CASRGEGTEAFF.

The CDR3 protein is CASSLRKTYNEQFF. The CDR3 nucleotides read TGTGCCAGCAGCTTGAGGAAAACCTACAATGAGCAGTTCTTC. The rearrangement joins TRBV5-6 to TRBJ2-1, with no clear D. Trimming took 1 base from V and 2 from J, leaving 7 bases between them. The germline V gene encodes CDR1 SGHDT and CDR2 YYEEEE. This CDR3 is 14 amino acids long.

CDR3 bases: TGTGCCAGCAACCCAGGACAGGGTATCTACGAGCAGTACTTC. This codes for CASNPGQGIYEQYF. This sequence joins TRBV2 and TRBJ2-7; 8 nucleotides align to TRBD1. Germline V gives CDR1 SNHLY, CDR2 FYNNEI. CDR3 length: 14 residues. The V segment lost 7 bases and the J segment 3 bases; nucleotides outside the gene matches: 8.